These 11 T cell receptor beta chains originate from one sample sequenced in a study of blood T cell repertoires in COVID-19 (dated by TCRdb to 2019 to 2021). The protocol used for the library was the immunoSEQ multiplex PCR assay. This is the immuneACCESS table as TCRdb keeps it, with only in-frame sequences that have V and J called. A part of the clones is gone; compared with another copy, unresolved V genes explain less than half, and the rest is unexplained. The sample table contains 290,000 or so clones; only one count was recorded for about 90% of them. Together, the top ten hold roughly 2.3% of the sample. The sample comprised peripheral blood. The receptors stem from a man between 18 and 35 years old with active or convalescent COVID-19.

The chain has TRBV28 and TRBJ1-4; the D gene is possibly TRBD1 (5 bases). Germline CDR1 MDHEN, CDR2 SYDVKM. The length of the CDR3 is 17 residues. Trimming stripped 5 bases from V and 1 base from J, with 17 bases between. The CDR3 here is CASSKRTPTRTNEKLFF. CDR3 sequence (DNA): TGTGCCAGCAGTAAACGGACACCAACCAGAACTAATGAAAAACTGTTTTTT.

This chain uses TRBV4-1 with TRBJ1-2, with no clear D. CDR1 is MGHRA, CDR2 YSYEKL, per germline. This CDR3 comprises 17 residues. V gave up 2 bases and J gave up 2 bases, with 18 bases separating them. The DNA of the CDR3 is TGCGCCAGCAGCCAATTTGAGACACGAGATCGAAACTATGGCTACACCTTC. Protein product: CASSQFETRDRNYGYTF.

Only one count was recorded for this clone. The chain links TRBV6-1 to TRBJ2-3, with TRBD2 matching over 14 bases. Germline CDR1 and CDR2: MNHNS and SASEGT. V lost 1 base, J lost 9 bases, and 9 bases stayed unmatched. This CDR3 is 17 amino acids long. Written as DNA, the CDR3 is TGTGCCAGCAGTGAAGGACTAGCGGGAGGGGACCAGAAAACGCAGTATTTT. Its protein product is CASSEGLAGGDQKTQYF.

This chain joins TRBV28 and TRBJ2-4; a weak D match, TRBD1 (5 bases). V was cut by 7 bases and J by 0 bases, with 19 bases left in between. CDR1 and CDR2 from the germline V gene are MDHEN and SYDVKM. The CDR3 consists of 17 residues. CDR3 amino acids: CASKRQTESLAKNIQYF. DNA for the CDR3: TGTGCCAGCAAACGGCAGACAGAGTCTTTAGCCAAAAACATTCAGTACTTC.

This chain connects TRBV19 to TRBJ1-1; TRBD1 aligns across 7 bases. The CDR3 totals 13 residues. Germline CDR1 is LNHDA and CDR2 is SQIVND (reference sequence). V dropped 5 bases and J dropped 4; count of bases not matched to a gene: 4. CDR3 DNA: TGTGCCAGTAGTGCCACAGGGGTCACTGAAGCTTTCTTT. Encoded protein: CASSATGVTEAFF.

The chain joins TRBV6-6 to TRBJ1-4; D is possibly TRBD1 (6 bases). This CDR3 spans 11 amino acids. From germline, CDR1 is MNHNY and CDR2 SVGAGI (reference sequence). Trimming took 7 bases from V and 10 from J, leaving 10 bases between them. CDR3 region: CASTQGGKLFF. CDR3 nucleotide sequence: TGTGCCAGCACCCAAGGGGGAAAACTGTTTTTT.

For the CDR3, the DNA is TGCGCCAGCAGCTTGGTCTTAGCGGAACACAATGAGCAGTTCTTC. Encoded protein: CASSLVLAEHNEQFF. The J gene is TRBJ2-1, the V gene TRBV5-1, with a weak D call TRBD2 (6 bases). The CDR3 contains 15 residues. The germline V and J ends were trimmed by 0 bases and 5 bases, with 12 bases remaining between them. Per the germline V gene, CDR1 is SGHRS and CDR2 is YFSETQ. The variable domain in full, with the rest retrieved from reference TRBV5-1 and TRBJ2-1, is KAGVTQTPRYLIKTRGQQVTLSCSPISGHRSVSWYQQTPGQGLQFLFEYFSETQRNKGNFPGRFSGRQFSNSRSEMNVSTLELGDSALYLCASSLVLAEHNEQFFGPGTRLTVL.

The DNA for the CDR3 is TGTGCCAGCGCGTGGGACAGGCGAGGCGGGGAGCTGTTTTTT. Amino acids: CASAWDRRGGELFF. The gene calls are TRBV27 and TRBJ2-2; 8 bases match TRBD1. Germline CDR1 reads MNHEY; CDR2 reads SMNVEV (reference sequence). The CDR3 length is 14 residues. J gave up 7 bases and V 8 bases, and 9 bases lay outside the gene matches.

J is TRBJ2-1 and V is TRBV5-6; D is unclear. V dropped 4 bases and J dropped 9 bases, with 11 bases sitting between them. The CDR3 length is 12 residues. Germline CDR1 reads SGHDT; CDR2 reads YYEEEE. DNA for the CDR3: TGTGCCAGCAGCCTTTTCGGTAGTGAGCAGTTCTTC. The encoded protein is CASSLFGSEQFF.

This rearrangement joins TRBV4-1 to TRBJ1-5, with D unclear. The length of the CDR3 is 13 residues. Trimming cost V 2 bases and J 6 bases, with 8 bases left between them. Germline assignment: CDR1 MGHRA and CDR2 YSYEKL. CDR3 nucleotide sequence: TGCGCCAGCAGCCAATTAGTGCGTCAGCCCCAGCATTTT. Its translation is CASSQLVRQPQHF.

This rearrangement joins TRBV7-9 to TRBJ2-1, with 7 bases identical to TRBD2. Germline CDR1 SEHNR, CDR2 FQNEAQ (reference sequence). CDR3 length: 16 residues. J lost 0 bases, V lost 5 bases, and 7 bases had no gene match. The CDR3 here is CASSRGEGSSYNEQFF. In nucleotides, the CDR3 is TGTGCCAGCAGCCGTGGGGAGGGGTCCTCCTACAATGAGCAGTTCTTC.